This T cell receptor (beta chain) was observed in a study of cytomegalovirus exposure and HLA in healthy donors. Trimming removed 1 base at V and 4 bases at J, with 16 bases between. The CDR3 sequence is 17 residues long. Germline V CDR1 and CDR2: LGHNA, YSLEER. The PCR contained 60 Vbeta and 13 Jbeta primers. TCRdb's copy holds only in-frame clones and misses some; the assay was immunoSEQ multiplex PCR. The top ten hold 2.5% to 3.5% of the sample, which has roughly 100,000 clones, approximately 69% seen once. Whole-study results and caveats: Three chains linked to CMV were shown in vitro to be specific for CMV antigens.

In its sample, this clone was seen a few times. Its antigen is undetermined. Sequenced sample: PBMCs. This sequence was found in a man younger than 45 in good health and CMV-seronegative. The chain has TRBV4-3 and TRBJ1-4; TRBD1 might be the D (6 bases). The DNA for the CDR3 is TGCGCCAGCAGCCAAGTCCCGGGACAAAGAGATAATGAAAAACTGTTTTTT. It specifies CASSQVPGQRDNEKLFF.